The entry that follows covers one T cell receptor beta chain sequence. The sample originates from a study of blood T cell repertoires in COVID-19. The V gene lost 4 bases and the J gene lost 4 bases, with 11 bases spanning the gap. CDR3 length equals 13 residues. Looked up from germline, CDR1 is SGHRS and CDR2 is YFSETQ. TCRdb's table, derived via immunoSEQ multiplex PCR, lists solely in-frame clones and lacks some. The data contain approximately 240,000 clones, 65% to 85% of them singletons. This rearrangement joins TRBV5-1 to TRBJ1-2; the D is unclear. Specimen: peripheral blood. The origin of this receptor is a woman between 35 and 50 years old with active or convalescent COVID-19. The CDR3 region has the DNA TGCGCCAGCAGCCGGGGTCTCGCCTATGGCTACACCTTC. Protein: CASSRGLAYGYTF.